This T cell receptor beta chain was obtained from a study of T cell responses to AZD1222 COVID-19 vaccine. Study-wide results and limits: Females outnumbered males among donors, who were mostly white British; clonal diversity was possibly underestimated. Mapped onto spike, vaccine-associated CD4 TCRs spanned it and were dominant at 160-218 and 743-854. Baseline seropositives among AZD1222 recipients totaled only six.

TCRdb's table, derived via immunoSEQ multiplex PCR, lists solely in-frame clones and lacks some. The sample lists fewer than 150,000 clones, more than 75% occurring once. Points on this clone: Its antigen remains unidentified.

Trimming removed 5 bases from V and 2 bases from J; junction bases left unmatched: 12. The germline V gene has CDR1 LNHNV and CDR2 YYDKDF (reference sequence). The CDR3 length is 16 residues. The gene calls are TRBV15 and TRBJ2-7; 7 bases match TRBD2. This TCR came from an adult in good health. The sample in question was peripheral blood, obtained on day 0 of AZD1222 vaccination. CDR3 nucleotide sequence: TGTGCCACCAGCTCCTGGGACGGGAGGCCCACCTACGAGCAGTACTTC. It yields the protein CATSSWDGRPTYEQYF. The full variable domain, its missing parts supplied by reference TRBV15 and TRBJ2-7, is DAMVIQNPRYQVTQFGKPVTLSCSQTLNHNVMYWYQQKSSQAPKLLFHYYDKDFNNEADTPDNFQSRRPNTSFCFLDIRSPGLGDTAMYLCATSSWDGRPTYEQYFGPGTRLTVT.